The 4 T cell receptor beta chains in this list originate from one sample, sequenced in a study of vaccination effects on CD4 cells after COVID-19. Following a roughly 11-day culture, CD4+ T cells were purified. Clones were read by immunoSEQ multiplex PCR, and TCRdb kept only the in-frame ones, dropping some. Found here are around 25,000 clones, around 73% of them singletons; the top ten hold 9.5% to 12%. Their recognized antigens are unknown. The material sequenced was CD4+ T cells from PBMCs cultured without peptide, taken before COVID-19 vaccination. The receptors derive from a human donor who received a COVID-19 vaccine.

The chain couples TRBV23-1 to TRBJ1-1, with D perhaps matching TRBD1 (5 bases). TRBV23-1 is reported as an ORF; its role is uncertain. V lost 6 bases and J lost 6, with 14 bases in between. This CDR3 comprises 13 residues. The DNA for the CDR3 is TGCGCCAGCAGCCCCGGGGCAGATCCTGAAGCTTTCTTT. The encoded protein is CASSPGADPEAFF.

The chain joins TRBV19 to TRBJ2-1; D is perhaps TRBD1 (5 bases). V lost 3 bases, J lost 6 bases, and 12 bases lay in between. CDR1 and CDR2 from the germline V gene are LNHDA and SQIVND (reference sequence). The CDR3 covers 14 residues. The CDR3 is CASSIWAGRNEQFF. CDR3 sequence (DNA): TGTGCCAGTAGTATCTGGGCAGGGCGCAATGAGCAGTTCTTC.

This rearrangement joins TRBV5-4 to TRBJ2-7, with 8 positions matching TRBD1. V was pared by 0 bases and J by 1 base, with 3 bases of the junction left unmatched. CDR3 length equals 15 residues. CDR1 is SGHNT, CDR2 YYREEE, per germline (reference sequence). This chain's CDR3 is CASSLETGGSYEQYF. CDR3 nucleotide sequence: TGTGCCAGCAGCTTGGAAACAGGGGGGTCCTACGAGCAGTACTTC.

The chain joins TRBV11-2 to TRBJ2-7; no firm D call. The V end was cut by 0 bases, the J end by 3 bases, with 9 bases between. The CDR3 extends over 14 amino acids. From germline, CDR1 is SGHAT and CDR2 FQNNGV. The CDR3 here is CASSLDYRSYEQYF. CDR3 coding DNA: TGTGCCAGCAGCTTAGATTATAGGAGCTACGAGCAGTACTTC.